This record looks at one T cell receptor beta chain sequence and its context. Its specificity is unknown. The sample originates from a study of CD4 T cells in relation to SARS-CoV-2 and coronaviruses. Across the whole study: ViraFEST: approximately 10-day antigen culture of PBMCs, then TCR beta CDR3 sequencing. Crossreactive spike epitopes shared across donors were mapped to their HLA restriction. Study-level findings and limits: In around 67% of donors, memory CD4+ clonotypes crossrecognized SARS-CoV-2 and at least one common cold coronavirus spike.

CDR3 length: 16 residues. CDR1 is MNHEY and CDR2 is SVGAGI in the germline V gene. V lost 4 bases and J 3 bases, leaving 19 bases between the germline ends. Method: immunoSEQ multiplex PCR; TCRdb's copy keeps in-frame clones and lacks some. The profile shows fewer than 20,000 clones, roughly four fifths of them singletons. Unexposed donor CD4+ T cells date from about 2011-2018, before the COVID-19 pandemic. CD4+ T cells were isolated from the cells after roughly 11 days of culture. Cells permitting, SARS-CoV-2 S/N and four cold-coronavirus spikes were tested on unexposed-donor CD4+ T cells. The clonotype was recovered from a human donor in good health. Sequencing input: CD4+ T cells from PBMCs, cultured in vitro. The chain is built from TRBV6-5 and TRBJ2-7; D not resolved. The CDR3 DNA is TGTGCCAGCAGTTGGGGATGGGTTCGGGCCAACTACGAGCAGTACTTC. Encoded protein: CASSWGWVRANYEQYF.